This is a list of T cell receptor beta chains from one sample in a study of blood T cell repertoires in COVID-19. The repertoire was sequenced with immunoSEQ multiplex PCR; TCRdb's copy has only in-frame clones and lacks some. Here the sample spans 120,000 to 150,000 clones, around 88% being singletons. Sequencing input: peripheral blood. The receptors derive from an older woman with acute or convalescent COVID-19. The CDR3 runs from the conserved cysteine through the conserved F or W. The order of the fields is clone size, D gene, J gene, V gene, CDR3 protein, CDR3 DNA. The D gene is left open where the match is weak. Part of the rows lack a size; the others show once, few, many or a class for expanded clones.

-	TRBD2	TRBJ2-5	TRBV7-9	CASIAAGGLETQYF	TGTGCCAGCATCGCAGCGGGGGGCCTCGAGACCCAGTACTTC
once	TRBD1	TRBJ1-1	TRBV28	CASSFPRGVYTEAFF	TGTGCCAGCAGTTTCCCCAGGGGGGTGTACACTGAAGCTTTCTTT
-	TRBD1	TRBJ2-7	TRBV7-8	CASRSGTGPYEQYF	TGTGCCAGCAGATCCGGGACAGGACCGTACGAGCAGTACTTC
-	-	TRBJ1-1	TRBV7-3	CASSPFGGNTEAFF	TGTGCCAGCAGCCCGTTCGGGGGGAACACTGAAGCTTTCTTT
-	TRBD1	TRBJ2-7	TRBV6-6	CASSWDRGYYEQYF	TGTGCCAGCAGTTGGGACAGGGGCTACTACGAGCAGTACTTC
-	-	TRBJ1-1	TRBV29-1	CSVEGGATEAFF	TGCAGCGTTGAAGGAGGAGCAACTGAAGCTTTCTTT
-	TRBD1	TRBJ1-5	TRBV7-2	CASSQYRGLQPQHF	TGTGCCAGCAGCCAATACAGGGGGCTACAGCCCCAGCATTTT
-	TRBD1	TRBJ2-2	TRBV5-1	CASGKTGEVGELFF	TGCGCCAGCGGCAAGACAGGGGAGGTCGGGGAGCTGTTTTTT
-	-	TRBJ1-3	TRBV7-2	CASSPLGVGAGNTIYF	TGTGCCAGCAGTCCCCTCGGTGTAGGGGCTGGAAACACCATATATTTT
few	-	TRBJ2-5	TRBV7-7	CASKQTSQETQYF	TGTGCTAGCAAACAAACTAGTCAAGAGACCCAGTACTTC
-	-	TRBJ1-5	TRBV28	CATSRGGAEYSNQPQHF	TGTGCCACAAGCAGGGGAGGGGCAGAGTATAGCAATCAGCCCCAGCATTTT
-	TRBD2	TRBJ2-7	TRBV5-1	CASSLGLAGGGSYEQYF	TGCGCCAGCAGCTTAGGACTAGCGGGGGGTGGATCCTACGAGCAGTACTTC
-	TRBD2	TRBJ2-1	TRBV6-2/TRBV6-3	CASSLAGGRFF	TGTGCCAGCAGTTTAGCGGGGGGGCGGTTCTTC
-	-	TRBJ2-7	TRBV3-1/TRBV3-2	CASSQDVREQYF	TGTGCCAGCAGCCAAGATGTCAGGGAGCAGTACTTC
-	-	TRBJ2-2	TRBV18	CASSPRGDTGELFF	TGTGCCAGCTCACCGAGAGGTGACACCGGGGAGCTGTTTTTT
-	TRBD1	TRBJ1-2	TRBV5-1	CASRPTGGAYGYTF	TGCGCCAGCAGACCCACAGGGGGGGCCTATGGCTACACCTTC
-	-	TRBJ1-6	TRBV4-2	CASSQDMTRFSSYNSPLHF	TGTGCCAGCAGCCAAGATATGACCAGGTTCAGCTCCTATAATTCACCCCTCCACTTT
-	-	TRBJ1-2	TRBV6-2/TRBV6-3	CASSYGQYLYGYTF	TGTGCCAGCAGTTACGGACAGTACCTCTATGGCTACACCTTC
-	-	TRBJ2-5	TRBV7-7	CASSRNHGETQYF	TGTGCTAGCAGCCGAAACCACGGGGAGACCCAGTACTTC
-	TRBD2	TRBJ2-5	TRBV7-3	CASSSGLAGQETQYF	TGTGCCAGCAGCTCGGGACTAGCGGGGCAAGAGACCCAGTACTTC
once	TRBD1	TRBJ1-5	TRBV28	CASTFPGQGNQPQHF	TGTGCCAGCACCTTTCCGGGACAGGGGAATCAGCCCCAGCATTTT
-	-	TRBJ1-5	TRBV6-2/TRBV6-3	CASSQLNSNQPQHF	TGTGCCAGCAGTCAACTTAATAGCAATCAGCCCCAGCATTTT
-	-	TRBJ2-1	TRBV6-6	CASTLGDYNEQFF	TGTGCCAGCACCCTAGGGGATTACAATGAGCAGTTCTTC
-	-	TRBJ1-2	TRBV19	CASSPRTGNGLDGYTF	TGTGCCAGTAGTCCCCGTACAGGGAACGGTTTGGATGGCTACACCTTC
once	TRBD1	TRBJ2-2	TRBV28	CASSSPGTGLTGELFF	TGTGCCAGCAGTTCTCCCGGGACAGGACTCACCGGGGAGCTGTTTTTT
-	-	TRBJ1-3	TRBV5-5	CASSHRDSIIPRAFGNTIYF	TGTGCCAGCAGCCACAGAGACAGTATTATACCCCGCGCCTTTGGAAACACCATATATTTT
-	-	TRBJ1-4	TRBV28	CASSFRGARDNEKLFF	TGTGCCAGCAGTTTTCGTGGGGCGCGAGATAATGAAAAACTGTTTTTT
-	TRBD2	TRBJ2-3	TRBV9	CASSVLLAGGTDTQYF	TGTGCCAGCAGCGTCCTACTAGCGGGGGGCACAGATACGCAGTATTTT
-	-	TRBJ1-4	TRBV10-3	CATKGITNEKLFF	TGTGCTACAAAGGGGATTACTAATGAAAAACTGTTTTTT
once	TRBD1	TRBJ1-2	TRBV5-6	CASSLDQGAWGYTF	TGTGCCAGCAGCTTGGATCAGGGGGCCTGGGGCTACACCTTC
-	-	TRBJ1-4	TRBV28	CASSPPTGGNEKLFF	TGTGCCAGCAGTCCGCCGACAGGCGGGAATGAAAAACTGTTTTTT
-	-	TRBJ2-5	TRBV7-2	CASSLGAWGRLIQETQYF	TGTGCCAGCAGCTTAGGAGCCTGGGGGCGCCTAATACAAGAGACCCAGTACTTC
-	-	TRBJ1-1	TRBV6-5	CASSSVTEAFF	TGTGCCAGCAGCTCAGTTACTGAAGCTTTCTTT
-	-	TRBJ1-5	TRBV18	CASSPPGGYNQPQHF	TGTGCCAGCTCACCACCGGGAGGGTACAATCAGCCCCAGCATTTT
once	-	TRBJ1-4	TRBV19	CAARGVTNEKLFF	TGTGCCGCCCGCGGGGTTACTAATGAAAAACTGTTTTTT
-	TRBD1	TRBJ2-5	TRBV4-2	CASSHRTGQETQYF	TGTGCCAGCAGCCATCGGACAGGGCAGGAGACCCAGTACTTC
-	-	TRBJ2-2	TRBV29-1	CSGRRSANTGELFF	TGCAGCGGAAGGAGAAGCGCGAACACCGGGGAGCTGTTTTTT
-	TRBD1	TRBJ2-6	TRBV24-1	CATSDPGQAGANVLTF	TGTGCCACCAGTGACCCCGGACAGGCTGGGGCCAACGTCCTGACTTTC
-	TRBD1	TRBJ2-7	TRBV15	CATSPRDRVHEQYF	TGTGCCACCAGTCCAAGGGACAGGGTTCACGAGCAGTACTTC
-	TRBD1	TRBJ1-1	TRBV24-1	CATSGDRDAGEAFF	TGTGCCACCAGTGGCGACAGGGATGCCGGTGAAGCTTTCTTT
once	-	TRBJ2-2	TRBV7-6	CASVTAGPNTGELFF	TGTGCCAGCGTGACAGCAGGGCCTAACACCGGGGAGCTGTTTTTT
-	-	TRBJ1-2	TRBV28	CASSSNYGYTF	TGTGCCAGCAGTTCGAACTATGGCTACACCTTC
-	TRBD1	TRBJ1-2	TRBV19	CASSTWTGSDGYTF	TGTGCCAGTAGTACCTGGACAGGGTCCGATGGCTACACCTTC
-	-	TRBJ1-2	TRBV5-1	CASSLYSGNGYTF	TGCGCCAGCAGCTTGTATTCGGGGAATGGCTACACCTTC
once	TRBD1	TRBJ1-1	TRBV7-8	CASRLGGREAFF	TGTGCCAGCAGGTTAGGGGGCCGTGAAGCTTTCTTT
-	TRBD1	TRBJ2-2	TRBV7-2	CASGTGQGPGELFF	TGTGCCAGCGGAACGGGACAGGGGCCCGGGGAGCTGTTTTTT
-	-	TRBJ1-4	TRBV6-5	CASSSIAGERNEKLFF	TGTGCCAGCAGTTCTATAGCAGGGGAGAGGAATGAAAAACTGTTTTTT
-	TRBD1	TRBJ1-1	TRBV27	CASSFRGLNTEAFF	TGTGCCAGCAGTTTTAGGGGGCTTAACACTGAAGCTTTCTTT
-	-	TRBJ2-6	TRBV19	CASSIGSTYSGANVLTF	TGTGCCAGTAGTATAGGATCAACCTACTCTGGGGCCAACGTCCTGACTTTC
-	TRBD2	TRBJ2-4	TRBV4-2	CASSQTSGGAVNIQYF	TGTGCCAGCAGCCAAACTAGCGGGGGGGCGGTAAACATTCAGTACTTC
-	TRBD2	TRBJ2-3	TRBV6-5	CASRKTSGGTDTQYF	TGTGCCAGCAGGAAGACTAGCGGGGGCACAGATACGCAGTATTTT
-	-	TRBJ1-1	TRBV20-1	CSAAGRTEAFF	TGCAGTGCCGCAGGGCGGACTGAAGCTTTCTTT
-	-	TRBJ1-5	TRBV5-1	CASSLATGQQPQHF	TGCGCCAGCAGCTTGGCCACAGGCCAGCAGCCCCAGCATTTT
-	-	TRBJ1-1	TRBV28	CASSFAEEGHTEAFF	TGTGCCAGCAGTTTTGCCGAGGAGGGGCACACTGAAGCTTTCTTT
-	TRBD1	TRBJ2-4	TRBV2	CASSVGDSLFF	TGTGCCAGCAGTGTGGGGGACAGCCTGTTCTTC
-	TRBD1	TRBJ1-4	TRBV5-1	CASSPRGQGESLFF	TGCGCCAGCAGCCCGAGGGGACAGGGGGAGTCGCTGTTTTTT
-	-	TRBJ1-3	TRBV19	CASSIGTGISGNTIYF	TGTGCCAGTAGTATCGGTACAGGGATCTCTGGAAACACCATATATTTT